This T cell receptor (beta chain) stems from a study of identical twins. A universal primer binding site was introduced by template switching. The final cDNA contained unique molecular identifiers. TCRdb reanalysed the 5' RACE reads using MiXCR and keeps one entry per CDR3 protein. This sample has about 200,000 distinct CDR3 sequences, with around 9.6% found just once. The CDR3 contains 17 residues. V was pared by 2 bases and J by 0 bases, with 17 bases between. Germline values: CDR1 DFQATT, CDR2 SNEGSKA (reference sequence). This clonotype is labeled medium-sized. The antigen is not known. Study findings and constraints: Researchers caution that invariant MAIT and iNKT cells could partly confound zero-insertion analyses. There was an excess of low generation probability in the out-of-frame alpha sequences that twins shared.

This chain joins TRBV20-1 and TRBJ1-3; D is possibly TRBD1 (6 bases). Material: memory (CD45RO+) T cells sorted from blood. This TCR was sampled from a woman aged 18-29 years in good health. This CDR3 is CSARLYGGQLSGNTIYF. The CDR3, as DNA: TGCAGTGCTAGACTGTACGGGGGGCAACTCTCTGGAAACACCATATATTTT.